The 22 T cell receptor beta chains given below trace back to one sample, sequenced in a study of cytomegalovirus exposure and HLA in healthy donors. PCR employed 60 Vbeta and 13 Jbeta primers. Clones were sequenced by immunoSEQ multiplex PCR, and TCRdb holds only the in-frame ones, with some missing. The repertoire holds 150,000 to 200,000 clones, with roughly 83% as singletons. Sequencing was performed on PBMCs. The source is a boy aged 5-17 years in good health and CMV-seronegative.

The chain recombines TRBV10-3 with TRBJ1-1, with D unclear. The CDR3 covers 11 residues. CDR1 and CDR2 (germline): ENHRY, SYGVKD. The V and J ends lost 8 bases and 3 bases respectively, with 7 bases between them. The CDR3 loop is CAIAADTEAFF. As DNA, the CDR3 is TGTGCCATCGCGGCCGACACTGAAGCTTTCTTT.

V is TRBV25-1 and J is TRBJ1-3; D may be TRBD1 (5 bases). Per germline, CDR1 MGHDK and CDR2 SYGVNS. The CDR3 is made up of 16 amino acids. Trimming took 1 base from V and 0 from J, leaving 10 bases between them. This chain's CDR3 is CASSESGGSSGNTIYF. The CDR3, as DNA: TGTGCCAGCAGTGAATCGGGGGGGTCCTCTGGAAACACCATATATTTT.

The chain links TRBV7-9 to TRBJ2-1; D is possibly TRBD1 (5 bases). The germline CDR1 and CDR2 sequences are SEHNR and FQNEAQ (reference sequence). The CDR3 loop spans 16 amino acids. V lost 4 bases and J lost 2, with 15 bases in between. In nucleotides, the CDR3 is TGTGCCAGCAGCTGGGATTTTCAGGGCGCCTACAATGAGCAGTTCTTC. It is translated as CASSWDFQGAYNEQFF.

The chain carries TRBV7-2 and TRBJ1-1; 11 bases align to TRBD1. In germline, CDR1 is SGHTA, CDR2 FQGNSA. Trimming took 5 bases from V and 3 from J; bases not matched to a gene: 5. This CDR3 has 15 amino acids. The CDR3 sequence is CASSKDRGQHTEAFF. The CDR3 DNA reads TGTGCCAGCAGCAAGGACAGGGGGCAGCACACTGAAGCTTTCTTT.

V is TRBV9 and J is TRBJ2-1; tentatively, D is TRBD2 (6 bases). Germline V gives CDR1 SGDLS, CDR2 YYNGEE. The CDR3 contains 13 residues. The germline V and J ends were trimmed by 2 bases and 9 bases, with 12 bases remaining between them. CDR3: CASSVRLVSEQFF. The DNA for the CDR3 is TGTGCCAGCAGCGTCCGACTAGTTTCTGAGCAGTTCTTC.

The sample holds one count of this clone. This chain connects TRBV7-3 to TRBJ2-5, with unresolved D. This CDR3 region has 13 residues. The V end lost 5 bases, the J end lost 7 bases, and 14 bases lay between the germline ends. The germline V gene has CDR1 SGHTA and CDR2 FQGTGA. In DNA, the CDR3 is TGTGCCAGCAGCCCCTTCCCCTTAGCGACCCAGTACTTC. Amino acid sequence: CASSPFPLATQYF.

This sequence joins TRBV29-1 and TRBJ1-4, with D perhaps matching TRBD1 (6 bases). CDR1 and CDR2 from the germline V gene are SQVTM and ANQGSEA. The V end lost 6 bases, the J end lost 7 bases, and 12 bases lay between the germline ends. The CDR3 has 12 residues. The DNA of the CDR3 is TGCAGCGTAGCAGGGGATTCTGAAAAACTGTTTTTT. Translated, it gives CSVAGDSEKLFF. The complete variable domain, with remaining parts taken from reference TRBV29-1 and TRBJ1-4, reads SAVISQKPSRDICQRGTSLTIQCQVDSQVTMMFWYRQQPGQSLTLIATANQGSEATYESGFVIDKFPISRPNLTFSTLTVSNMSPEDSSIYLCSVAGDSEKLFFGSGTQLSVL.

This clone was observed a handful of times. This rearrangement joins TRBV7-2 to TRBJ2-7; 14 positions agree with TRBD2. After removal of 2 bases from V and 2 bases from J, the junction contained 5 bases not matched to a gene. The germline V gene has CDR1 SGHTA and CDR2 FQGNSA. The length of the CDR3 is 17 residues. CDR3: CASSLRRTSGRPYEQYF. CDR3 sequence (DNA): TGTGCCAGCAGCTTAAGAAGGACTAGCGGGAGGCCCTACGAGCAGTACTTC.

Worth noting for this clone: The junction differs from germline at one of its ends, possibly a read error. The rearrangement uses TRBV4-1 and TRBJ2-1, with 11 positions matching TRBD2. Germline CDR1 reads MGHRA; CDR2 reads YSYEKL. The CDR3 is made up of 16 amino acids. The CDR3 coding sequence is TGCGCCAGCAGCCAGCTTAGCGGGAGGGCCTACAGTGAGCAGTTCTTC. Residues: CASSQLSGRAYSEQFF.

The chain links TRBV28 to TRBJ1-1; D might be TRBD1 (6 bases). Germline CDR1 MDHEN, CDR2 SYDVKM. V lost 5 bases and J 6 bases, leaving 19 bases between the germline ends. This CDR3 has 15 amino acids. The chain's CDR3 is CASSPAPGRGSEAFF. CDR3 coding DNA: TGTGCCAGCAGTCCGGCCCCCGGCAGGGGCTCTGAAGCTTTCTTT.

The gene calls are TRBV27 and TRBJ2-5; D perhaps matches TRBD2 (5 bases). This CDR3 is built from 16 residues. V was clipped by 3 bases and J by 5 bases, with 19 bases between them. CDR1 is MNHEY, CDR2 SMNVEV, per germline (reference sequence). The CDR3 loop reads CASSLGVPLVGETQYF. CDR3 DNA sequence: TGTGCCAGCAGTTTGGGAGTGCCCCTAGTAGGCGAGACCCAGTACTTC.

This sequence joins TRBV28 and TRBJ2-4; D uncertain. Per the germline V gene, CDR1 is MDHEN and CDR2 is SYDVKM. This CDR3 region has 14 residues. The ends were cut back, 6 bases at V and 2 bases at J, with 11 bases in the middle. This CDR3 is CASSLAATKNIQYF. The CDR3 DNA sequence: TGTGCCAGCAGCCTCGCGGCTACCAAAAACATTCAGTACTTC.

The count of this clone is one. One end of the junction fails to match germline, which may point to a read error. The V and J genes are TRBV7-9 and TRBJ1-6; D perhaps matches TRBD1 (5 bases). The CDR3 is 16 residues long. Germline-derived CDR1 and CDR2 are SEHNR and FQNEAQ (reference sequence). CDR3 bases: TGTTCCAGCAGCTCCTCCATCCCGGGCCGGGGGTCACCCCTCCACTTT. This gives the protein CSSSSSIPGRGSPLHF.

The chain uses TRBV9 and TRBJ1-2; TRBD1 might be the D (6 bases). The V gene lost 4 bases and the J gene lost 6 bases, with 10 bases spanning the gap. The CDR3 is 12 residues long. The germline V gene encodes CDR1 SGDLS and CDR2 YYNGEE. CDR3 sequence: CASSLRTDGYTF. CDR3 coding DNA: TGTGCCAGCAGCCTCCGGACAGATGGCTACACCTTC.

This clone came up once. The V gene is TRBV19, the J gene TRBJ2-7; D uncertain. Between the trimmed V and J ends, which lost 5 bases and 6 bases, there was a span of 14 bases. CDR3 length equals 13 residues. Germline-derived CDR1 and CDR2 are LNHDA and SQIVND (reference sequence). CDR3 in amino acids: CASSYTVYSEQYF. DNA of the CDR3: TGTGCCAGTAGTTATACAGTCTACAGCGAGCAGTACTTC. Variable domain in full (rest from reference TRBV19 and TRBJ2-7): DGGITQSPKYLFRKEGQNVTLSCEQNLNHDAMYWYRQDPGQGLRLIYYSQIVNDFQKGDIAEGYSVSREKKESFPLTVTSAQKNPTAFYLCASSYTVYSEQYFGPGTRLTVT.

The V call is TRBV11-2, the J call TRBJ1-6, with 9 bases fitting TRBD1. Losses at the gene ends were 1 base for V and 9 bases for J; bases not matched to a gene: 4. This CDR3 region has 15 residues. Germline loops: CDR1 SGHAT, CDR2 FQNNGV. CDR3 sequence reads: CASSLGDRVSSPLHF. The CDR3 DNA follows: TGTGCCAGCAGCTTAGGGGACAGGGTATCTTCACCCCTCCACTTT.

The chain joins TRBV6-4 to TRBJ1-1, with D uncertain. This CDR3 contains 13 residues. V lost 5 bases, J lost 1 base, and 8 bases lay in between. Germline assignment: CDR1 MRHNA and CDR2 SNTAGT. CDR3 sequence: CASSLLWNTEAFF. The CDR3 DNA reads as TGTGCCAGCAGTCTTCTCTGGAACACTGAAGCTTTCTTT.

V is TRBV4-3 and J is TRBJ1-1, with D possibly TRBD1 on 5 matching bases. This CDR3 has 14 amino acids. Germline-derived CDR1 and CDR2 are LGHNA and YSLEER. Trimming stripped 0 bases from V and 4 bases from J, with 9 bases between. The chain's CDR3 is CASSQEGEPTEAFF. Here the CDR3 DNA reads TGCGCCAGCAGCCAAGAAGGGGAACCCACTGAAGCTTTCTTT.

In DNA, the CDR3 is TGTGCCAGCAGCCCCCGGACAGGGTGGAATGAAAAACTGTTTTTT. The encoded protein is CASSPRTGWNEKLFF. The V call is TRBV5-8, the J call TRBJ1-4; 8 nucleotides align to TRBD1. V gave up 4 bases and J gave up 5 bases; unmatched junction bases: 7. From germline, CDR1 is SGHTS and CDR2 YDEGEE. This CDR3 is 15 amino acids long.

The chain uses TRBV5-5 and TRBJ2-6; D remains ambiguous. The CDR3 is made up of 19 amino acids. Trimming stripped 3 bases from V and 1 base from J, with 20 bases between. The V gene's germline CDR1 is SGHKS and CDR2 YYEKEE (reference sequence). The DNA of the CDR3 is TGTGCCAGCAGCTCTACCCCACTGCAGGCCGTATCTGGGGCCAACGTCCTGACTTTC. This encodes CASSSTPLQAVSGANVLTF.

The J gene is TRBJ2-4, the V gene TRBV2, with D perhaps matching TRBD2 (5 bases). The CDR3 runs 13 residues. V lost 3 bases and J lost 3, with 6 bases in between. Germline V gives CDR1 SNHLY, CDR2 FYNNEI. The CDR3 loop is CASSDGIKNIQYF. The CDR3 nucleotides read TGTGCCAGCAGTGACGGGATCAAAAACATTCAGTACTTC.

V and J are TRBV27 and TRBJ2-7; 7 bases fit TRBD1. Germline CDR1 is MNHEY and CDR2 is SMNVEV (reference sequence). There are 15 residues in the CDR3. Germline trimming cut 2 bases from V and 2 bases from J; bases unmatched to any gene: 6. The CDR3 sequence: CASSLRRQGPYEQYF. The CDR3, as DNA: TGTGCCAGCAGTTTAAGGAGACAGGGCCCCTACGAGCAGTACTTC.